This T cell receptor beta chain was captured in a study of CD8+ T cells in alopecia areata. About the research overall: Those patients who were treated received oral tofacitinib, which was given at 5 to 10 mg twice daily for moderate-to-severe alopecia areata. Findings of the study overall: Higher clonality than in normal scalp was seen in lesional scalp, especially alopecia totalis/universalis.

Trimming cost V 4 bases and J 5 bases, with 12 bases left between them. The CDR3 loop spans 13 amino acids. Per the germline V gene, CDR1 is SGHRS and CDR2 is YFSETQ. Only one count was recorded for this clone. The antigen is unknown. From alopecia areata patients, lesional scalp punch biopsies and peripheral blood were collected. Extracted RNA was reverse transcribed into cDNA, the sequencing template. Method: immunoSEQ multiplex PCR; TCRdb's copy keeps in-frame clones and lacks some. Of about 180,000 clones listed, around 50% were seen once; the top ten hold roughly 15%. The chain combines TRBV5-1 with TRBJ1-1; maybe TRBD1 (6 bases). This TCR was recovered from a human donor with alopecia areata. The material sequenced was CD4+ T cells sorted from blood, taken at week 0. The CDR3 here is CASSAIRGTEAFF. CDR3 sequence (DNA): TGCGCCAGCAGCGCAATTAGGGGGACTGAAGCTTTCTTT.